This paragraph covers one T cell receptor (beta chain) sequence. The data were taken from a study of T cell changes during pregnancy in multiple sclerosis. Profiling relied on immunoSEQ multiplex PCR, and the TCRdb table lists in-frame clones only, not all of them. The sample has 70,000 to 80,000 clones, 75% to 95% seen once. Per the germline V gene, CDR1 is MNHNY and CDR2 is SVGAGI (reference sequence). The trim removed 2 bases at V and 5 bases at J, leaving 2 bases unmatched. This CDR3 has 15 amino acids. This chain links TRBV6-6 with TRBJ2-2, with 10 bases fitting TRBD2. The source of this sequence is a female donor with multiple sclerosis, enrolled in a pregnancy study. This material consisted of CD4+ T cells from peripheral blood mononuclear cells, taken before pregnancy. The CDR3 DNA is TGTGCCAGCAGTTACCGTAGCGGGGGGACCGGGGAGCTGTTTTTT. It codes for CASSYRSGGTGELFF.